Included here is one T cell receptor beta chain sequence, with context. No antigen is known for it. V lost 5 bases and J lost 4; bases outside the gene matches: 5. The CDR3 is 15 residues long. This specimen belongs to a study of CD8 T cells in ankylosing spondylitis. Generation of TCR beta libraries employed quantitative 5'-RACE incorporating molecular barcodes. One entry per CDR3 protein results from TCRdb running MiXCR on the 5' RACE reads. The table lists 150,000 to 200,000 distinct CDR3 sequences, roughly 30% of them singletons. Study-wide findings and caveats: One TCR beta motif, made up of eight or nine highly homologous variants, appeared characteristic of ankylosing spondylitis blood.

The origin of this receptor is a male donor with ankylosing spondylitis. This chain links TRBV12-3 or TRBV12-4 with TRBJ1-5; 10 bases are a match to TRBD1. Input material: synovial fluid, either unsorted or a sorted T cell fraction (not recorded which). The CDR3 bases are TGTGCCAGCAGTACGGGACAGGGGAAAAATCAGCCCCAGCATTTT. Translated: CASSTGQGKNQPQHF.